This T cell receptor beta chain was identified in a study of cytomegalovirus exposure and HLA in healthy donors. General study findings and limits: Associated with cytomegalovirus, according to the listing, were about 160 TCR beta chains. Specificity for CMV antigens was confirmed in vitro for a few of the CMV-associated chains.

To note about this clone: Its cognate antigen is unknown.

Assay: immunoSEQ multiplex PCR; the TCRdb copy retains only in-frame clones and omits some. The repertoire holds over 100,000 clones, with 75% to 90% as singletons. This CDR3 is 18 amino acids long. Trimming removed 3 bases at V and 4 bases at J, with 25 bases between. Germline V lookup: CDR1 SGDLS, CDR2 YYNGEE. The sequence came from a woman aged 18-29 years in good health and CMV-seronegative. The chain carries TRBV9 and TRBJ1-2; possible D gene TRBD1, 5 bases. The sample was PBMCs. DNA for the CDR3: TGTGCCAGCAGCGAGACTCCGGGTCGGAGCTTCGGGGGCTATGGCTACACCTTC. It codes for CASSETPGRSFGGYGYTF.